This T cell receptor beta chain was profiled in a study of blood T cell repertoires in COVID-19. Across the study: Samples of COVID-19 (acute and convalescent) were obtained from the United States, Italy and Spain.

In the study's own analysis: Cell counts per sample came from amplifying reference gene primers. The protocol was immunoSEQ multiplex PCR, while the TCRdb copy is restricted to in-frame clones and leaves out a portion. V and J calls and clone size are those listed in that table; D and trimming were worked out from the DNA. The repertoire consists of about 140,000 clones, with more than 70% occurring once and the leading ten covering 8.2%. V shed 2 bases, J shed 5 bases, and the junction held 2 bases outside the gene matches. The germline gives CDR1 KGHSH, CDR2 LQKENI. CDR3 length: 15 residues. This sequence originates from a woman aged 55-70 years with acute or convalescent COVID-19. The sample consisted of peripheral blood. V usage is TRBV18 and J usage is TRBJ2-1, with 11 bases matching TRBD1. CDR3 in DNA: TGTGCCAGCTCACCATGGGACAGGGGGGACAATGAGCAGTTCTTC. It is translated as CASSPWDRGDNEQFF.